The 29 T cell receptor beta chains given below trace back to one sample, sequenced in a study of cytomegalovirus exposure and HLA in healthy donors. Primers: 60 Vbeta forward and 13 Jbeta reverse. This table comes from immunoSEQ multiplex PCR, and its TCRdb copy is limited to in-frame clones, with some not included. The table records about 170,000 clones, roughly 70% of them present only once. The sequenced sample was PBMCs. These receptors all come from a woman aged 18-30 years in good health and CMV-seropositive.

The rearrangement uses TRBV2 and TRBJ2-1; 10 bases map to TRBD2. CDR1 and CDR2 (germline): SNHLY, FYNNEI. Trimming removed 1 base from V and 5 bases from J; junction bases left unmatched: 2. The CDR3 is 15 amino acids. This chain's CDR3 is CASSEELAGNNEQFF. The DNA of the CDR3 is TGTGCCAGCAGTGAAGAACTAGCGGGGAACAATGAGCAGTTCTTC. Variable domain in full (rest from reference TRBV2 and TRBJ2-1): EPEVTQTPSHQVTQMGQEVILRCVPISNHLYFYWYRQILGQKVEFLVSFYNNEISEKSEIFDDQFSVERPDGSNFTLKIRSTKLEDSAMYFCASSEELAGNNEQFFGPGTRLTVL.

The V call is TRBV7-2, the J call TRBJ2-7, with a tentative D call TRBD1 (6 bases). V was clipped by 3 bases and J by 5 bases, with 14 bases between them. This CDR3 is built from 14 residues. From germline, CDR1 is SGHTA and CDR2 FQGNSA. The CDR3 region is CASSLSAGENEQYF. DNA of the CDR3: TGTGCCAGCAGCTTGAGTGCAGGGGAGAACGAGCAGTACTTC.

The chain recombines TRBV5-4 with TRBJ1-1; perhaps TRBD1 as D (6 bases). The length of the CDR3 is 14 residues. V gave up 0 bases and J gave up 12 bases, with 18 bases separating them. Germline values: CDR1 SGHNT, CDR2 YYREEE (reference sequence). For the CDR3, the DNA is TGTGCCAGCAGCTTGGTCGGGGAGGGGGTTAGAACTTTCTTT. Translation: CASSLVGEGVRTFF.

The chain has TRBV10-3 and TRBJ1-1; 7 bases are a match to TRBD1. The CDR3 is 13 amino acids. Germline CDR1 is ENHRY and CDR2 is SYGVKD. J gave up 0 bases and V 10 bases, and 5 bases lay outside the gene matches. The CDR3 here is CATRGTVNTEAFF. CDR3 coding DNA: TGTGCCACCCGAGGGACAGTGAACACTGAAGCTTTCTTT.

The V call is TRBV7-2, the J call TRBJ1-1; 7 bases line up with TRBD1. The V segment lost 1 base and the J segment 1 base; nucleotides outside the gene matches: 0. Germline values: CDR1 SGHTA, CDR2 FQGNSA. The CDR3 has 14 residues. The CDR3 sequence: CASSLDRGNTEAFF. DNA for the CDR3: TGTGCCAGCAGCTTAGACAGGGGGAACACTGAAGCTTTCTTT.

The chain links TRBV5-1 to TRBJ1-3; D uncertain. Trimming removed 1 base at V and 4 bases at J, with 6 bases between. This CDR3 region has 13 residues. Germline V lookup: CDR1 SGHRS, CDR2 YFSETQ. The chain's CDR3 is CASSLTIGNTIYF. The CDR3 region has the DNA TGCGCCAGCAGCTTGACTATAGGAAACACCATATATTTT.

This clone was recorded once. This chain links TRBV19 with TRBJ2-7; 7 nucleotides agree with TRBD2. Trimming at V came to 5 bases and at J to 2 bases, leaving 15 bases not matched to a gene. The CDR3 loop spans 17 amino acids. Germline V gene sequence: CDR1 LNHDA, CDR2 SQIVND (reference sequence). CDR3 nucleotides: TGTGCCAGTAGTCCAGAAGGCGGAACTAGCGAGGCCTACGAGCAGTACTTC. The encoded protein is CASSPEGGTSEAYEQYF.

CDR3 region: CASSQVVGSNEKLFF. For the CDR3, the DNA is TGCGCCAGCAGCCAAGTTGTCGGTAGTAATGAAAAACTGTTTTTT. The chain employs TRBV4-3 and TRBJ1-4; no clear D. Germline assignment: CDR1 LGHNA and CDR2 YSLEER. Between the trimmed V and J ends, which lost 1 base and 4 bases, there was a span of 10 bases. The CDR3 runs to 15 residues.

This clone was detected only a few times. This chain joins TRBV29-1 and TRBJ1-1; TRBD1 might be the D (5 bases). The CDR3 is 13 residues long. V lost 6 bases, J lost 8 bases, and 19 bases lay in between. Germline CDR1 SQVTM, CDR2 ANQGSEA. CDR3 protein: CSVLERTSIEAFF. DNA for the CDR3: TGCAGCGTCCTGGAAAGGACATCGATAGAAGCTTTCTTT.

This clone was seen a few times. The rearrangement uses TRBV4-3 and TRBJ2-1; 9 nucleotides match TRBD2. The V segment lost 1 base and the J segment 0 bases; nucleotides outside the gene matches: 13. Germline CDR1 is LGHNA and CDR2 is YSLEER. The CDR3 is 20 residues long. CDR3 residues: CASSQVSSGGIISSYNEQFF. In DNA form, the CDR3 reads TGCGCCAGCAGCCAAGTCTCCAGCGGGGGGATAATAAGCTCCTACAATGAGCAGTTCTTC.

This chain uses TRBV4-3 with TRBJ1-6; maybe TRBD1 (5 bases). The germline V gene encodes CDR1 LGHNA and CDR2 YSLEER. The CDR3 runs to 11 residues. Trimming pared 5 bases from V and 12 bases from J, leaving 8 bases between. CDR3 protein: CASSVGGPLHF. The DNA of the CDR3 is TGCGCCAGCAGCGTCGGGGGACCCCTCCACTTT.

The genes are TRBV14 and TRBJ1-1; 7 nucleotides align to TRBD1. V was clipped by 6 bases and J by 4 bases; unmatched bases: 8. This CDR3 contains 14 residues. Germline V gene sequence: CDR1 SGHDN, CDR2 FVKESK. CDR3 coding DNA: TGTGCCAGCAGTTTCAGGGGGACGGCCACTGAAGCTTTCTTT. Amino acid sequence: CASSFRGTATEAFF.

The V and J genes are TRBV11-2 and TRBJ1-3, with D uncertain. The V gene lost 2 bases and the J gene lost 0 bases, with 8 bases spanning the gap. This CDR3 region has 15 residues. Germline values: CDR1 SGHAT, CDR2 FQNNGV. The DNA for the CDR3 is TGTGCCAGCAGCTTATCACGGAGCTCTGGAAACACCATATATTTT. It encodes CASSLSRSSGNTIYF.

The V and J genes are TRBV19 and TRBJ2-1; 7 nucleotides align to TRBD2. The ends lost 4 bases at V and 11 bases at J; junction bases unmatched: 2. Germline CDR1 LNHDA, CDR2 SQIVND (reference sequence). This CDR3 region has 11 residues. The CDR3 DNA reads TGTGCCAGTAGTACGGGGGGAAAGCAGTTCTTC. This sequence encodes CASSTGGKQFF. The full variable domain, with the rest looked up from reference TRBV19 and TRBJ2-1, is DGGITQSPKYLFRKEGQNVTLSCEQNLNHDAMYWYRQDPGQGLRLIYYSQIVNDFQKGDIAEGYSVSREKKESFPLTVTSAQKNPTAFYLCASSTGGKQFFGPGTRLTVL.

Written as DNA, the CDR3 is TGTGCCAGCAGTGACCCCCCAGGGGCGATCAACACCGGGGAGCTGTTTTTT. As protein: CASSDPPGAINTGELFF. The chain has TRBV25-1 and TRBJ2-2; D may be TRBD1 (6 bases). Trimming removed 3 bases at V and 2 bases at J, with 16 bases between. This CDR3 is built from 17 residues. CDR1 is MGHDK, CDR2 SYGVNS, per germline.

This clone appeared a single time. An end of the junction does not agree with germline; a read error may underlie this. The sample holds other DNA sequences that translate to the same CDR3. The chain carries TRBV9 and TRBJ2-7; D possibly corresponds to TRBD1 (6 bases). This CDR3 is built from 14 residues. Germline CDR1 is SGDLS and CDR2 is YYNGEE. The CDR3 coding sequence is TGTGCCAGCAGCGTAGGGGGGCTCTCCCACGAGCAGTACTTC. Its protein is CASSVGGLSHEQYF.

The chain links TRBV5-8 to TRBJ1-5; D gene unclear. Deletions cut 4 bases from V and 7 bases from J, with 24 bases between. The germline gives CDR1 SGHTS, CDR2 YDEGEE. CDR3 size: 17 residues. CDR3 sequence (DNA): TGTGCCAGCAGCCCTTGGATGTTCTGGGGAGCGGGGCAGCCCCAGCATTTT. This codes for CASSPWMFWGAGQPQHF.

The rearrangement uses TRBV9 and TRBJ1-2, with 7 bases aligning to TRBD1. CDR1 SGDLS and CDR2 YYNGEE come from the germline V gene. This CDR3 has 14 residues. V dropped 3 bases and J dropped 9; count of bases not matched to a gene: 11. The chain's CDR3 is CASSAQGQLWSYTF. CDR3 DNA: TGTGCCAGCAGCGCACAGGGGCAACTATGGAGCTACACCTTC. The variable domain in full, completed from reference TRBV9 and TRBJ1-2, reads DSGVTQTPKHLITATGQRVTLRCSPRSGDLSVYWYQQSLDQGLQFLIQYYNGEERAKGNILERFSAQQFPDLHSELNLSSLELGDSALYFCASSAQGQLWSYTFGSGTRLTVV.

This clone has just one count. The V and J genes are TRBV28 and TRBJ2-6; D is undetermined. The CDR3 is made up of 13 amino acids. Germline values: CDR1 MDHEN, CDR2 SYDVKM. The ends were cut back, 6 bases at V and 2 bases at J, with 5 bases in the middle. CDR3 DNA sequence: TGTGCCAGCAGGCCAGCTGGGGCCAACGTCCTGACTTTC. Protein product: CASRPAGANVLTF. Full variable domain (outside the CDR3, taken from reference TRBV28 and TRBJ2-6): DVKVTQSSRYLVKRTGEKVFLECVQDMDHENMFWYRQDPGLGLRLIYFSYDVKMKEKGDIPEGYSVSREKKERFSLILESASTNQTSMYLCASRPAGANVLTFGAGSRLTVL.

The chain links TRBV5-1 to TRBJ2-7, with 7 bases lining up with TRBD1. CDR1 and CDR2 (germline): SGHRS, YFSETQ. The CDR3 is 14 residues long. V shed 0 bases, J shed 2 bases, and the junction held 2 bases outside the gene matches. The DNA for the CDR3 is TGCGCCAGCAGCTTGGAGGGACAGACCTACGAGCAGTACTTC. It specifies CASSLEGQTYEQYF.

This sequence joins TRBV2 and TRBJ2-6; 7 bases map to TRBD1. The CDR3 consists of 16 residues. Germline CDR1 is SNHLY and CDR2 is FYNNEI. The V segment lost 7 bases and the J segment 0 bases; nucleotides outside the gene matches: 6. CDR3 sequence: CASTRDRSSGANVLTF. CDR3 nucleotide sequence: TGTGCCAGCACCAGGGACAGAAGCTCTGGGGCCAACGTCCTGACTTTC.

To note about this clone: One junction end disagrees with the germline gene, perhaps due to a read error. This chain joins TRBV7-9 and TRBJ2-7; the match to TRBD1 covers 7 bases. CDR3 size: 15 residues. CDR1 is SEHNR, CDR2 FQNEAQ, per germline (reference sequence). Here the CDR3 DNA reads TGTTCCAGCAGCCTTGGGACAGAGGGTATGGGAGAGCAGTACTTC. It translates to CSSSLGTEGMGEQYF. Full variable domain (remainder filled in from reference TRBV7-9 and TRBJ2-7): DTGVSQNPRHKITKRGQNVTFRCDPISEHNRLYWYRQTLGQGPEFLTYFQNEAQLEKSRLLSDRFSAERPKGSFSTLEIQRTEQGDSAMYLCSSSLGTEGMGEQYFGPGTRLTVT.

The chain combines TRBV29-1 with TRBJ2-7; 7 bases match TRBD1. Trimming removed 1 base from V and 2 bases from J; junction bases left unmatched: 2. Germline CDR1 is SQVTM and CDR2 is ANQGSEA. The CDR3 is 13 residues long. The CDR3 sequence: CSVEGGGTYEQYF. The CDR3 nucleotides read TGCAGCGTTGAAGGAGGGGGCACCTACGAGCAGTACTTC.

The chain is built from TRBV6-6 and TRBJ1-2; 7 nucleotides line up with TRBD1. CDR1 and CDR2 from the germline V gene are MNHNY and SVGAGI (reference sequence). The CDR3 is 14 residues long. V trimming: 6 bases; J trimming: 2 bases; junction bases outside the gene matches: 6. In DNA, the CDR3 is TGTGCCAGCAGCTCCGACAGGGTGAACTATGGCTACACCTTC. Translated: CASSSDRVNYGYTF.

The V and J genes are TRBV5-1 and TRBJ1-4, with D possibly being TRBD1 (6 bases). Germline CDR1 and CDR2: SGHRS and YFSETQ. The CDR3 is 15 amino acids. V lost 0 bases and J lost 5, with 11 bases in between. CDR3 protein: CASSLGAGANEKLFF. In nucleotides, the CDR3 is TGCGCCAGCAGCTTGGGTGCAGGGGCGAATGAAAAACTGTTTTTT. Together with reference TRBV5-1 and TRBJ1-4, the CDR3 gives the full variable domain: KAGVTQTPRYLIKTRGQQVTLSCSPISGHRSVSWYQQTPGQGLQFLFEYFSETQRNKGNFPGRFSGRQFSNSRSEMNVSTLELGDSALYLCASSLGAGANEKLFFGSGTQLSVL.

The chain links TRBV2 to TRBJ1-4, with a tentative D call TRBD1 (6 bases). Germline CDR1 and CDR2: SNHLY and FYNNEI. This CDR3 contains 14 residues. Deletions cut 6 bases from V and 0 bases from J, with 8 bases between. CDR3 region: CASSRQATNEKLFF. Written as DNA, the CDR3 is TGTGCCAGCAGCCGACAGGCAACTAATGAAAAACTGTTTTTT.

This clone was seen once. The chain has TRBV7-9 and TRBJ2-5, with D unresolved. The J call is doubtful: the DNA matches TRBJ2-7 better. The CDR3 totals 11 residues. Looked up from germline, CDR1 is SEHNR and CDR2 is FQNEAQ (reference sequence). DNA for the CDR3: TGTGCCAGCAGCTTATACCACGAGCAGTACTTC. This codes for CASSLYHEQYF.

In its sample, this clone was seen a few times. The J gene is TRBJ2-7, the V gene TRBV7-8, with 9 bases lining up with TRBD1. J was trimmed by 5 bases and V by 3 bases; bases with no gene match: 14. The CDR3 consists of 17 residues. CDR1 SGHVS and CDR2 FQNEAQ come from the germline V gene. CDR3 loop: CASSFSHGGTGIHEQYF. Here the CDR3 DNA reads TGTGCCAGCAGCTTTAGCCACGGCGGGACAGGGATCCACGAGCAGTACTTC.

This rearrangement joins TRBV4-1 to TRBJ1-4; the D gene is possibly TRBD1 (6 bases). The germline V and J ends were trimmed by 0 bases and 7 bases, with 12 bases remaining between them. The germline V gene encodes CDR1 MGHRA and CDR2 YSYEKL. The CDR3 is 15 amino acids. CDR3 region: CASSQEEGGLEKLFF. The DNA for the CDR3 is TGCGCCAGCAGCCAAGAAGAGGGGGGGCTTGAAAAACTGTTTTTT.